This T cell receptor (beta chain) was found in a study of T-cell reconstitution after alpha-beta-depleted transplantation in children. Trimming cost V 1 base and J 7 bases; bases outside gene matches: 6. Germline CDR1 SQVTM, CDR2 ANQGSEA. The CDR3 has 13 residues. A library of TCRbeta sequences, prepared with unique molecular identifiers, was generated. TCRdb re-called the PCR reads with MiXCR, one entry per CDR3 protein. The data show some 530,000 distinct CDR3 sequences, with approximately 12% seen just once and approximately 5.4% held by the top ten. This clonotype was detected only a few times. The sequencing used PBMCs from the stem cell graft donor, collected from the stem cell graft. The chain joins TRBV29-1 to TRBJ2-5, with TRBD1 matching over 7 bases. This TCR was sampled from a human donor who donated a stem cell graft to a child with combined immunodeficiency. CDR3 nucleotides: TGCAGCGTTGAAGGAAGGGGGCAGGGGACCCAGTACTTC. It yields the protein CSVEGRGQGTQYF.